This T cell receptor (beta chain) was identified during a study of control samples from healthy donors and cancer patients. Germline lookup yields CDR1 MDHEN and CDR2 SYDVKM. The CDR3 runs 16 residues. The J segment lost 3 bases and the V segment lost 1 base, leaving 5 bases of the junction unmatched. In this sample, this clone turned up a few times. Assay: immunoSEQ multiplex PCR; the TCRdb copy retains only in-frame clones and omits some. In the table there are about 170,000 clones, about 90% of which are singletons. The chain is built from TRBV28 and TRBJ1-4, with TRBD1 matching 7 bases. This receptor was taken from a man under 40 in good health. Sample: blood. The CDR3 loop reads CASSLSQTGSNEKLFF. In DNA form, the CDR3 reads TGTGCCAGCAGTTTATCTCAGACAGGGTCTAATGAAAAACTGTTTTTT. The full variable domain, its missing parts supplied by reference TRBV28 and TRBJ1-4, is DVKVTQSSRYLVKRTGEKVFLECVQDMDHENMFWYRQDPGLGLRLIYFSYDVKMKEKGDIPEGYSVSREKKERFSLILESASTNQTSMYLCASSLSQTGSNEKLFFGSGTQLSVL.